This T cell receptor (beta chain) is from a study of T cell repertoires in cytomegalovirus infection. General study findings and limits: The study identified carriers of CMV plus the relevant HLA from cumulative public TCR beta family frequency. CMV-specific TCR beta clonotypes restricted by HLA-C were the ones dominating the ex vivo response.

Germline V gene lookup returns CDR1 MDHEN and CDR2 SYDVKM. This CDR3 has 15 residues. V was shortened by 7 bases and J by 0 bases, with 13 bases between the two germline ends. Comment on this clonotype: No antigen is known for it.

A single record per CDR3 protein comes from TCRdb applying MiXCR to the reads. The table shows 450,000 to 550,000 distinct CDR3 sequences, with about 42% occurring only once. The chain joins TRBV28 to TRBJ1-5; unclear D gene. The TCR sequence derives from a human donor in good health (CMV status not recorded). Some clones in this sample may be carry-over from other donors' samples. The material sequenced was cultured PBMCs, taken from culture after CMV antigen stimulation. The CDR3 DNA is TGTGCCAGCACCTTTGCGGGATTTAGCAATCAGCCCCAGCATTTT. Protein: CASTFAGFSNQPQHF. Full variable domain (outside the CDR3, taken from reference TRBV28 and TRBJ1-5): DVKVTQSSRYLVKRTGEKVFLECVQDMDHENMFWYRQDPGLGLRLIYFSYDVKMKEKGDIPEGYSVSREKKERFSLILESASTNQTSMYLCASTFAGFSNQPQHFGDGTRLSIL.